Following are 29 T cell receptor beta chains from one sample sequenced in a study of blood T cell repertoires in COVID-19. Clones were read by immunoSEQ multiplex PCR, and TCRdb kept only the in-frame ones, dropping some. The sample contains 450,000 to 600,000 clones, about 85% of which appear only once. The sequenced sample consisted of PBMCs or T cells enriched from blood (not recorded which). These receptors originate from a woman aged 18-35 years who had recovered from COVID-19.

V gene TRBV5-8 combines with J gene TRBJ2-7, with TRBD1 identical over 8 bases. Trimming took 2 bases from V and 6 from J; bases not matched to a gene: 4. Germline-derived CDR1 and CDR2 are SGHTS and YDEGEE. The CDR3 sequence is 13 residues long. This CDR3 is CASSFRQGSEQYF. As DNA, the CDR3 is TGTGCCAGCAGCTTCAGACAGGGGAGCGAGCAGTACTTC.

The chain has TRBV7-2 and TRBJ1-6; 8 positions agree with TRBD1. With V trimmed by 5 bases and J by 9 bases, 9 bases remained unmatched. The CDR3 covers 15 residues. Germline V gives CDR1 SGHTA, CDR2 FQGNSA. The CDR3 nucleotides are TGTGCCAGCAGCCAAGACAGGGGAAGGGGTTCACCCCTCCACTTT. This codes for CASSQDRGRGSPLHF.

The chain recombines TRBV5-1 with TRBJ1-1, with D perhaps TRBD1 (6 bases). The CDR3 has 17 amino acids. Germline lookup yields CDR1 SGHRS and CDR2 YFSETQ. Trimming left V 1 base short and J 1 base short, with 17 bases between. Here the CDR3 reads CASSLFSGGLENTEAFF. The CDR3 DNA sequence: TGCGCCAGCAGCTTGTTTTCGGGGGGCCTGGAGAACACTGAAGCTTTCTTT.

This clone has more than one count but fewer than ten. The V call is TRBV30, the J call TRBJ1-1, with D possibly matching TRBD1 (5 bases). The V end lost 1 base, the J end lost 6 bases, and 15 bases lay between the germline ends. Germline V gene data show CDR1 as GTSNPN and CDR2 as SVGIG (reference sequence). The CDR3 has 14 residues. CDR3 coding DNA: TGTGCCTGGAGTGGAGGAAGCCAGGGCGCTGAAGCTTTCTTT. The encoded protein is CAWSGGSQGAEAFF.

This chain's CDR3 is CASSLSPGQVNTEAFF. DNA of the CDR3: TGCGCCAGCAGCCTATCACCGGGACAGGTGAACACTGAAGCTTTCTTT. The chain combines TRBV4-1 with TRBJ1-1; 8 bases map to TRBD1. Germline CDR1 and CDR2: MGHRA and YSYEKL. The V gene end was trimmed by 4 bases and the J gene end by 0 bases; junction bases not matched to a gene: 7. The CDR3 covers 16 residues.

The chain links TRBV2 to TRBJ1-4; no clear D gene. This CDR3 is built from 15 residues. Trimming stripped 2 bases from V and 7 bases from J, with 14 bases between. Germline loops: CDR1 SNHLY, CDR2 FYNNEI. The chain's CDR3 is CASSEMRGVGEKLFF. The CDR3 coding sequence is TGTGCCAGCAGTGAAATGCGGGGAGTAGGTGAAAAACTGTTTTTT.

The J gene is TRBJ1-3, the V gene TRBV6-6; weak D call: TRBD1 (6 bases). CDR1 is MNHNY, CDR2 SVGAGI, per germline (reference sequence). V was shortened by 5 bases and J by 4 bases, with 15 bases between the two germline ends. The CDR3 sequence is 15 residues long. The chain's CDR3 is CASSRSQGYGNTIYF. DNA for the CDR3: TGTGCCAGCAGTCGATCACAGGGTTACGGAAACACCATATATTTT.

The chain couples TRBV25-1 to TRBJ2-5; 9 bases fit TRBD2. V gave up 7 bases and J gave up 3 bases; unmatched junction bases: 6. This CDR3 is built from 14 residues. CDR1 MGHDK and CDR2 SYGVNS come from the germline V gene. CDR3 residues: CASNRAGGKETQYF. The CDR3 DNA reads TGTGCCAGCAATCGGGCGGGGGGGAAAGAGACCCAGTACTTC. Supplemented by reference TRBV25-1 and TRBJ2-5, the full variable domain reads EADIYQTPRYLVIGTGKKITLECSQTMGHDKMYWYQQDPGMELHLIHYSYGVNSTEKGDLSSESTVSRIRTEHFPLTLESARPSHTSQYLCASNRAGGKETQYFGPGTRLLVL.

The CDR3 nucleotides are TGTGCCAGCAGCTCCAGCGGGGGAGAGCCCGGGGAGCTGTTTTTT. Translation: CASSSSGGEPGELFF. This chain joins TRBV6-5 and TRBJ2-2; 8 bases align to TRBD2. The V segment lost 6 bases and the J segment 6 bases; nucleotides outside the gene matches: 9. The CDR3 length is 15 residues. Germline CDR1 and CDR2: MNHEY and SVGAGI.

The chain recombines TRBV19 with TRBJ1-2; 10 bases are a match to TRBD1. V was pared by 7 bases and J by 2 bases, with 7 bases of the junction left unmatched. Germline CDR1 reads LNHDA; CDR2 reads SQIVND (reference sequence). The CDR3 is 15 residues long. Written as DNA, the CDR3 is TGTGCCAGTACCAACCTGGGACAGGGGAACTATGGCTACACCTTC. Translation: CASTNLGQGNYGYTF.

CDR3 sequence reads: CASRFTGGGANVLTF. The CDR3, as DNA: TGTGCCAGCAGATTTACAGGGGGAGGGGCCAACGTCCTGACTTTC. The V and J genes are TRBV6-5 and TRBJ2-6; the match to TRBD1 covers 8 bases. J lost 4 bases, V lost 6 bases, and 5 bases had no gene match. The CDR3 contains 15 residues. CDR1 is MNHEY, CDR2 SVGAGI, per germline.

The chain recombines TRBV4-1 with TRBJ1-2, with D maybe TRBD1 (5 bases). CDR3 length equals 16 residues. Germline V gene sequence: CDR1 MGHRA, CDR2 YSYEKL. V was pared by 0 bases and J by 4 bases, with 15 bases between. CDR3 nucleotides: TGCGCCAGCAGCCAAGAAGTCGACAGTTCAATCTATGGCTACACCTTC. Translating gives CASSQEVDSSIYGYTF.

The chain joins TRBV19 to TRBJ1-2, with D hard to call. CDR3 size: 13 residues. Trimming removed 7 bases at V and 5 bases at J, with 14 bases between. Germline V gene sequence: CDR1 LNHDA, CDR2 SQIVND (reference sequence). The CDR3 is CASTPAGIYGYTF. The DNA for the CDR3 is TGTGCCAGTACCCCCGCCGGTATTTATGGCTACACCTTC.

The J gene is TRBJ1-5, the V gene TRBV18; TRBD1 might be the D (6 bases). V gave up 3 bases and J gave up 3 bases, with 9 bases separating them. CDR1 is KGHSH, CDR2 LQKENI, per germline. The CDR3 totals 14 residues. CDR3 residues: CASSPSGDNQPQHF. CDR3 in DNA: TGTGCCAGCTCACCTTCAGGGGACAATCAGCCCCAGCATTTT.

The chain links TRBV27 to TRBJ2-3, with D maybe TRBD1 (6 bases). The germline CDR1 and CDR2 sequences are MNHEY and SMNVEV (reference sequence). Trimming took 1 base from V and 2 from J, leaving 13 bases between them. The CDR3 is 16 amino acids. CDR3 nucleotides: TGTGCCAGCAGTTTATATGGACAGTCTAACACAGATACGCAGTATTTT. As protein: CASSLYGQSNTDTQYF.

The CDR3 loop reads CASRRTRDGGYTF. In nucleotides, the CDR3 is TGTGCCAGCAGGAGGACCAGGGATGGTGGCTACACCTTC. The genes are TRBV12-3 or TRBV12-4 and TRBJ1-2, with D maybe TRBD1 (5 bases). Trimming removed 6 bases from V and 7 bases from J, with 15 bases in between. The length of the CDR3 is 13 residues.

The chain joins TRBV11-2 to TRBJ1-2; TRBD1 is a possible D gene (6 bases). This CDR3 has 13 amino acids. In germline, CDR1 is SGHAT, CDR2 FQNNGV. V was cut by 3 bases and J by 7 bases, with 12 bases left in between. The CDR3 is CASSFDRLGGYTF. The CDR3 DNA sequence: TGTGCCAGCAGCTTCGACAGGTTAGGTGGCTACACCTTC. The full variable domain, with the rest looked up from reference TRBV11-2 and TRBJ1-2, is EAGVAQSPRYKIIEKRQSVAFWCNPISGHATLYWYQQILGQGPKLLIQFQNNGVVDDSQLPKDRFSAERLKGVDSTLKIQPAKLEDSAVYLCASSFDRLGGYTFGSGTRLTVV.

The CDR3 coding sequence is TGCGCCAGCAGCTTCTCCGGGACAGATATAAACTATGGCTACACCTTC. Translating it yields CASSFSGTDINYGYTF. The J gene is TRBJ1-2, the V gene TRBV5-1; TRBD1 matches at 7 bases. The V gene's germline CDR1 is SGHRS and CDR2 YFSETQ. V shed 2 bases and J 2 bases; nucleotides not matched to a gene: 9. This CDR3 has 16 residues.

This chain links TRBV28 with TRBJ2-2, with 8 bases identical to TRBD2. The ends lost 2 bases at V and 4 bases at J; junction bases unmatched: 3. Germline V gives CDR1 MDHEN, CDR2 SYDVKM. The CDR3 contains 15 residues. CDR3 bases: TGTGCCAGCAGTTTAGCGGGGGGTCCCACCGGGGAGCTGTTTTTT. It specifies CASSLAGGPTGELFF.

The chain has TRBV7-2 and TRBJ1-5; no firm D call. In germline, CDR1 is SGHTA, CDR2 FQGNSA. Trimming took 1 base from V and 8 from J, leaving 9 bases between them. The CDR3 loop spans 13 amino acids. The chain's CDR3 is CASSLVITEPQHF. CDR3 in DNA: TGTGCCAGCAGCTTAGTTATTACGGAGCCCCAGCATTTT. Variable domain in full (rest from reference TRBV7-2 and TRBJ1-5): GAGVSQSPSNKVTEKGKDVELRCDPISGHTALYWYRQSLGQGLEFLIYFQGNSAPDKSGLPSDRFSAERTGGSVSTLTIQRTQQEDSAVYLCASSLVITEPQHFGDGTRLSIL.

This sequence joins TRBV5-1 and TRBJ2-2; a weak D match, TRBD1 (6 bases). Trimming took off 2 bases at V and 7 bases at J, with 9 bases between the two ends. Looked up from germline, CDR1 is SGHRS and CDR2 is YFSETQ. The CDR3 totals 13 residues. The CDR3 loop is CASSFQGYGELFF. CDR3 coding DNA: TGCGCCAGCAGCTTCCAGGGGTACGGGGAGCTGTTTTTT.

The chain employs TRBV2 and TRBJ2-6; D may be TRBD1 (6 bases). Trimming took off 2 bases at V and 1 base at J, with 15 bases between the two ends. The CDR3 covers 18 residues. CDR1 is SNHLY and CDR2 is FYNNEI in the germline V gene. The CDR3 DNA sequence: TGTGCCAGCAGTGAATCTCAGGGGTCCTATTCTGGGGCCAACGTCCTGACTTTC. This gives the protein CASSESQGSYSGANVLTF.

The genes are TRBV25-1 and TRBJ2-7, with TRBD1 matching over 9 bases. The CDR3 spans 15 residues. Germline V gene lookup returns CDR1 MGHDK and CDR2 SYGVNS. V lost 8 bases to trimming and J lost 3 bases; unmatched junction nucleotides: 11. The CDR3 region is CASETTGGAGYEQYF. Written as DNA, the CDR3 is TGTGCCAGCGAGACGACAGGGGGTGCGGGCTACGAGCAGTACTTC.

CDR3 protein: CAWSVRRNNSPLHF. The CDR3 nucleotides read TGTGCCTGGAGTGTACGGCGGAATAATTCACCCCTCCACTTT. The rearrangement uses TRBV30 and TRBJ1-6; D is uncertain. V lost 0 bases and J 5 bases, leaving 8 bases between the germline ends. The CDR3 is made up of 14 amino acids. Germline CDR1 GTSNPN, CDR2 SVGIG (reference sequence).

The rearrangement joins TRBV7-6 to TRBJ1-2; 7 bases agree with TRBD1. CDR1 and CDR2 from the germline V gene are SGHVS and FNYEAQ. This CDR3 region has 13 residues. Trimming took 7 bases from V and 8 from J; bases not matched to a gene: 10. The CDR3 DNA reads TGTGCCAGCACCCCATGGCAGGACAGGGGCTACACCTTC. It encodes CASTPWQDRGYTF.

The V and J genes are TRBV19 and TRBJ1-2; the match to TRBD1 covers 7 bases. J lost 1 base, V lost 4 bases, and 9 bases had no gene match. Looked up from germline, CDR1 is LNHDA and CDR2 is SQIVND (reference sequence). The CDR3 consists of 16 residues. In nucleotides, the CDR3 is TGTGCCAGTAGTACCCATCGACAGGGTGGTAACTATGGCTACACCTTC. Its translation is CASSTHRQGGNYGYTF. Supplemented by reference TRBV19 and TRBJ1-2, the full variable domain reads DGGITQSPKYLFRKEGQNVTLSCEQNLNHDAMYWYRQDPGQGLRLIYYSQIVNDFQKGDIAEGYSVSREKKESFPLTVTSAQKNPTAFYLCASSTHRQGGNYGYTFGSGTRLTVV.

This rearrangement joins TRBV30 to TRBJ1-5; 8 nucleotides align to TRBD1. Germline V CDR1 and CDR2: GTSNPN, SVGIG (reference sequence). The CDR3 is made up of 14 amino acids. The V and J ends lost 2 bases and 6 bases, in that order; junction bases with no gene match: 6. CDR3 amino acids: CAWSPDREGQPQHF. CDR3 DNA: TGTGCCTGGAGTCCGGACAGGGAGGGTCAGCCCCAGCATTTT.

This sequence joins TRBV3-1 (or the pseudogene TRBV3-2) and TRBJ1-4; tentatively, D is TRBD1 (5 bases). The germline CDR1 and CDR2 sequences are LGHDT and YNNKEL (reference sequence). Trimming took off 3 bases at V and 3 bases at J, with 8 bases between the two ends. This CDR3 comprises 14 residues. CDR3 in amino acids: CASSQGRANEKLFF. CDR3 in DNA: TGTGCCAGCAGCCAGGGCAGGGCTAATGAAAAACTGTTTTTT.

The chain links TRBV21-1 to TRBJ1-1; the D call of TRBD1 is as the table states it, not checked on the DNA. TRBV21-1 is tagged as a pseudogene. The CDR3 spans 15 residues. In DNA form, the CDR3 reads TGTGCCAGCAGCCCTTATCCATGGAGGACAGACGAAGCTTTCTTT. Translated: CASSPYPWRTDEAFF.